Sequencing of this T cell receptor beta chain was carried out in a study of molecular identifiers for immune sequencing clone quantification. Study-wide results and caveats: Effector cells kept over 98% of their molecules in clones above 20 RNA copies, while naive cells kept under 1% there. Same-barcode identical TCR molecules could make highly expanded clones look smaller than they are.

A single record per CDR3 protein comes from TCRdb applying MiXCR to the PCR reads. The repertoire holds some 590,000 distinct CDR3 sequences, about 25% seen once, with 0.78% in the top ten. A few counts support this clonotype. The target antigen is unknown. Germline CDR1 reads GTSNPN; CDR2 reads SVGIG (reference sequence). V trimming: 3 bases; J trimming: 4 bases; junction bases outside the gene matches: 10. The CDR3 loop spans 15 amino acids. The sample consisted of naive CD8+ T cells from blood, with Jurkat cell RNA spiked in. The subset was: FACS-sorted CD8+CD4-CCR7+CD45RA+ naive T cells. This TCR derives from a human donor in good health. Some libraries in this study had Jurkat cell RNA spiked in. The chain couples TRBV30 to TRBJ2-3, with TRBD1 matching over 7 bases. The CDR3 coding sequence is TGTGCCTGGAGGGGCAATGACAGGGACGCAGATACGCAGTATTTT. This encodes CAWRGNDRDADTQYF.